What follows are 8 T cell receptor beta chains derived from one specimen sequenced in a study of OX40 agonist ivuxolimab in advanced cancers. TCRdb's table, derived via immunoSEQ multiplex PCR, lists solely in-frame clones and lacks some. The sample has some 100,000 clones; roughly nine tenths are singletons. The starting material was CD4+ or CD8+ T cells sorted from blood, obtained in a trial of the OX40 agonist ivuxolimab. These receptors all come from an adult with an advanced solid tumor such as melanoma, head and neck, liver or kidney cancer.

This chain joins TRBV7-2 and TRBJ2-2; tentatively, D is TRBD1 (5 bases). Germline V lookup: CDR1 SGHTA, CDR2 FQGNSA. The CDR3 has 16 residues. The germline V and J ends were trimmed by 2 bases and 1 base, with 11 bases remaining between them. The DNA for the CDR3 is TGTGCCAGCAGCTTAACTGGACAAATGAACACCGGGGAGCTGTTTTTT. It encodes CASSLTGQMNTGELFF.

This sequence joins TRBV5-1 and TRBJ2-3; no firm D call. CDR1 is SGHRS, CDR2 YFSETQ, per germline. The CDR3 runs to 15 residues. Trimming removed 4 bases at V and 3 bases at J, with 15 bases between. CDR3 in amino acids: CASSIDGDLTDTQYF. DNA for the CDR3: TGCGCCAGCAGCATCGATGGGGATTTGACAGATACGCAGTATTTT.

The sample holds one count of this clone. This rearrangement joins TRBV19 to TRBJ2-1, with TRBD2 matching over 14 bases. Germline V gene sequence: CDR1 LNHDA, CDR2 SQIVND (reference sequence). Trimming at V came to 10 bases and at J to 4 bases, leaving 9 bases not matched to a gene. This CDR3 contains 16 residues. The chain's CDR3 is CATTDRLAGGYNEQFF. CDR3 DNA sequence: TGTGCCACCACGGACCGACTAGCGGGAGGGTACAATGAGCAGTTCTTC.

This chain uses TRBV6-6 with TRBJ1-2; no clear D. The V gene lost 5 bases and the J gene lost 4 bases, with 5 bases spanning the gap. Germline assignment: CDR1 MNHNY and CDR2 SVGAGI (reference sequence). The CDR3 is 11 residues long. As DNA, the CDR3 is TGTGCCAGCAGTCCCCCCTATGGCTACACCTTC. Residues: CASSPPYGYTF.

The rearrangement uses TRBV5-6 and TRBJ1-2; TRBD1 agrees at 8 bases. The CDR3 runs to 14 residues. CDR1 is SGHDT, CDR2 YYEEEE, per germline. J gave up 8 bases and V 0 bases, and 6 bases lay outside the gene matches. The CDR3 DNA reads TGTGCCAGCAGCTTGGGACAGGGGCAAGGAGGCTACACCTTC. Translating it yields CASSLGQGQGGYTF.

This clone was seen a few times. This rearrangement joins TRBV19 to TRBJ1-1, with 8 bases that match TRBD1. CDR3 length equals 15 residues. The ends lost 5 bases at V and 5 bases at J; junction bases unmatched: 10. Germline lookup yields CDR1 LNHDA and CDR2 SQIVND (reference sequence). CDR3 DNA: TGTGCCAGTAGTGCGGTGACAGGGGCGAGGACTGAAGCTTTCTTT. Translating it yields CASSAVTGARTEAFF.

This clone was observed a single time. DNA of the CDR3: TGTGCAAGTCGCTTAGGGAGCCACACTGAAGCTTTCTTT. This translates into CASRLGSHTEAFF. The chain uses TRBV12-2 and TRBJ1-1. TRBV12-2 is labeled a pseudogene. This CDR3 region has 13 residues.

The chain carries TRBV28 and TRBJ2-1, with TRBD2 identical over 7 bases. CDR3 length: 16 amino acids. J was trimmed by 7 bases and V by 5 bases; bases with no gene match: 14. The V gene's germline CDR1 is MDHEN and CDR2 SYDVKM. The CDR3 loop reads CASSPRAGAGPNEQFF. Written as DNA, the CDR3 is TGTGCCAGCAGTCCCCGGGCGGGAGCAGGGCCTAATGAGCAGTTCTTC.